Each of the 26 T cell receptor beta chains below was sequenced from the same sample in a study of blood T cell repertoires in COVID-19. Libraries were prepared by immunoSEQ multiplex PCR; TCRdb keeps only in-frame clonotypes and omits some of them. The top ten clones hold around 10% of a sample with some 76,000 clones, over 75% of them seen once. Sample: peripheral blood. These TCRs come from a man aged 45-65 years with acute or convalescent COVID-19.

This clone was picked up one time. This chain connects TRBV5-4 to TRBJ2-5; possibly TRBD2 for D (6 bases). This CDR3 is built from 15 residues. Germline CDR1 and CDR2: SGHNT and YYREEE (reference sequence). V was clipped by 0 bases and J by 2 bases, with 11 bases between them. The CDR3 protein is CASSLVAGRQETQYF. The CDR3 nucleotides read TGTGCCAGCAGCTTGGTGGCGGGAAGACAAGAGACCCAGTACTTC.

The chain recombines TRBV19 with TRBJ1-6; no reliable D call. The CDR3 runs 13 residues. The ends were cut back, 8 bases at V and 5 bases at J, with 10 bases in the middle. Germline V gene lookup returns CDR1 LNHDA and CDR2 SQIVND (reference sequence). Here the CDR3 reads CASSGMHNSPLHF. CDR3 bases: TGTGCCAGTTCCGGGATGCATAATTCACCCCTCCACTTT.

This chain links TRBV19 with TRBJ1-2; D call uncertain. In germline, CDR1 is LNHDA, CDR2 SQIVND (reference sequence). CDR3 length: 15 amino acids. Between the trimmed V and J ends, which lost 7 bases and 5 bases, there was a span of 20 bases. CDR3 coding DNA: TGTGCCAGTACCGATCGCGGGTGGACGGAATATGGCTACACCTTC. This sequence encodes CASTDRGWTEYGYTF.

V and J are TRBV11-2 and TRBJ1-6; 7 bases agree with TRBD1. In germline, CDR1 is SGHAT, CDR2 FQNNGV. V trimming: 5 bases; J trimming: 10 bases; junction bases outside the gene matches: 5. The CDR3 is 13 amino acids. This CDR3 is CASSHTGDSPLHF. The CDR3 nucleotides are TGTGCCAGCAGCCACACAGGGGACTCACCCCTCCACTTT.

The V and J genes are TRBV4-3 and TRBJ2-3; 11 positions match TRBD1. There are 16 residues in the CDR3. Looked up from germline, CDR1 is LGHNA and CDR2 is YSLEER. The trim removed 4 bases at V and 3 bases at J, leaving 6 bases unmatched. The CDR3 region is CASSLTGTGGTDTQYF. The CDR3 nucleotides are TGCGCCAGCAGCCTTACCGGGACAGGGGGGACAGATACGCAGTATTTT.

The rearrangement uses TRBV6-2 or TRBV6-3 and TRBJ1-1, with D possibly being TRBD1 (5 bases). Deletions cut 7 bases from V and 2 bases from J, with 17 bases between. The V gene's germline CDR1 is MNHEY and CDR2 SVGEGT. This CDR3 has 15 residues. CDR3 amino acids: CASTPEGRGNTEAFF. The CDR3, as DNA: TGTGCCAGCACCCCGGAGGGGAGGGGAAACACTGAAGCTTTCTTT.

This chain joins TRBV4-2 and TRBJ2-7, with 11 positions matching TRBD2. Germline CDR1 and CDR2: LGHNA and YNFKEQ. V gave up 1 base and J gave up 0 bases; unmatched junction bases: 5. CDR3 length equals 17 residues. This chain's CDR3 is CASSQGLAGRFSYEQYF. CDR3 bases: TGTGCCAGCAGCCAAGGACTAGCGGGGCGCTTCTCCTACGAGCAGTACTTC.

The CDR3 DNA is TGTGCCAGCAGTTACTCCGGGGGGGTCAATCAGCCCCAGCATTTT. Amino acids: CASSYSGGVNQPQHF. This chain links TRBV6-2 or TRBV6-3 with TRBJ1-5; tentative D call: TRBD1 (5 bases). Trimming took 0 bases from V and 3 from J, leaving 9 bases between them. The CDR3 sequence is 15 residues long. Germline V lookup: CDR1 MNHEY, CDR2 SVGEGT.

The chain links TRBV28 to TRBJ1-3, with unresolved D. V lost 6 bases and J lost 1, with 10 bases in between. CDR1 is MDHEN and CDR2 is SYDVKM in the germline V gene. There are 14 residues in the CDR3. The CDR3 loop reads CASSRLRSGNTIYF. The CDR3 DNA sequence: TGTGCCAGCAGCCGTCTACGGTCTGGAAACACCATATATTTT.

The rearrangement joins TRBV19 to TRBJ1-1, with D possibly TRBD1 on 6 matching bases. CDR3 length equals 15 residues. V dropped 10 bases and J dropped 0 bases, with 18 bases sitting between them. CDR1 and CDR2 (germline): LNHDA, SQIVND (reference sequence). The CDR3 region is CATRGGLAMNTEAFF. The CDR3 bases are TGTGCCACCCGAGGGGGATTAGCCATGAACACTGAAGCTTTCTTT.

J is TRBJ2-5 and V is TRBV9, with 7 nucleotides matching TRBD1. The J segment lost 7 bases and the V segment lost 4 bases, leaving 13 bases of the junction unmatched. The CDR3 consists of 15 residues. CDR1 SGDLS and CDR2 YYNGEE come from the germline V gene. CDR3 residues: CASSRQGTLDATQYF. As DNA, the CDR3 is TGTGCCAGCAGCAGACAGGGCACTCTAGATGCGACCCAGTACTTC.

The rearrangement uses TRBV25-1 and TRBJ2-7, with D possibly TRBD2 on 5 matching bases. The CDR3 contains 13 residues. In germline, CDR1 is MGHDK, CDR2 SYGVNS. Trimming took 4 bases from V and 2 from J, leaving 9 bases between them. The DNA for the CDR3 is TGTGCCAGCAGTGTTGCCGGGGCCTACGAGCAGTACTTC. Protein product: CASSVAGAYEQYF.

CDR3 amino acids: CATSRTSVYEQYF. The CDR3 nucleotides read TGTGCCACCAGCAGAACTAGCGTCTACGAGCAGTACTTC. The chain couples TRBV15 to TRBJ2-7; 7 bases fit TRBD2. The CDR3 spans 13 residues. V was pared by 2 bases and J by 3 bases, with 1 base of the junction left unmatched. Germline CDR1 and CDR2: LNHNV and YYDKDF (reference sequence).

The chain links TRBV27 to TRBJ1-2; 11 nucleotides match TRBD1. CDR1 and CDR2 (germline): MNHEY, SMNVEV (reference sequence). The CDR3 spans 15 residues. Trimming removed 6 bases from V and 13 bases from J; junction bases left unmatched: 16. CDR3: CASRSSRGTGGRLTF. The CDR3 region has the DNA TGTGCCAGCAGATCCTCACGCGGGACAGGGGGTCGCCTCACCTTC.

V is TRBV19 and J is TRBJ1-5; TRBD1 matches at 10 bases. Looked up from germline, CDR1 is LNHDA and CDR2 is SQIVND (reference sequence). The length of the CDR3 is 13 residues. V shed 11 bases and J 3 bases; nucleotides not matched to a gene: 4. The CDR3 DNA follows: TGTGCCGTGACAGGGGGCCTCAATCAGCCCCAGCATTTT. This codes for CAVTGGLNQPQHF.

The chain is built from TRBV4-2 and TRBJ1-2; tentatively, D is TRBD1 (6 bases). The germline CDR1 and CDR2 sequences are LGHNA and YNFKEQ. Trimming pared 0 bases from V and 4 bases from J, leaving 9 bases between. This CDR3 has 14 residues. This chain's CDR3 is CASSQDRGPYGYTF. The CDR3 DNA follows: TGTGCCAGCAGCCAAGACAGGGGTCCCTATGGCTACACCTTC.

This rearrangement joins TRBV10-3 to TRBJ2-7, with D possibly matching TRBD1 (5 bases). The CDR3 is 14 residues long. In germline, CDR1 is ENHRY, CDR2 SYGVKD. V was pared by 5 bases and J by 3 bases, with 14 bases between. CDR3 amino acids: CAISLGAWDYEQYF. CDR3 nucleotides: TGTGCCATCAGTCTAGGGGCGTGGGACTACGAGCAGTACTTC.

This clone was picked up a small number of times. The J gene is TRBJ2-7, the V gene TRBV6-5, with TRBD2 as a possible D gene (5 bases). The germline gives CDR1 MNHEY, CDR2 SVGAGI. The CDR3 spans 14 residues. The germline V and J ends were trimmed by 2 bases and 3 bases, with 11 bases remaining between them. In DNA, the CDR3 is TGTGCCAGCAGTTACGAAGCGGACGGCTACGAGCAGTACTTC. Translating it yields CASSYEADGYEQYF.

This sequence joins TRBV7-3 and TRBJ2-2, with 9 bases identical to TRBD2. The germline V gene has CDR1 SGHTA and CDR2 FQGTGA. V trimming: 8 bases; J trimming: 2 bases; junction bases outside the gene matches: 3. The CDR3 extends over 14 amino acids. The CDR3 DNA reads as TGTGCCAGCCGACTAGCGGATAACACCGGGGAGCTGTTTTTT. As protein: CASRLADNTGELFF. Combining the CDR3 with reference TRBV7-3 and TRBJ2-2 gives the whole variable domain GAGVSQTPSNKVTEKGKYVELRCDPISGHTALYWYRQSLGQGPEFLIYFQGTGAADDSGLPNDRFFAVRPEGSVSTLKIQRTERGDSAVYLCASRLADNTGELFFGEGSRLTVL.

The table lists this clone with a count of one. V gene TRBV27 combines with J gene TRBJ2-7; TRBD1 aligns across 7 bases. This CDR3 spans 16 amino acids. J lost 2 bases, V lost 3 bases, and 10 bases had no gene match. Germline CDR1 is MNHEY and CDR2 is SMNVEV (reference sequence). The CDR3 is CASSFSHRQGAYEQYF. In DNA, the CDR3 is TGTGCCAGCAGTTTTTCCCATAGGCAGGGGGCCTACGAGCAGTACTTC.

V is TRBV6-5 and J is TRBJ1-4, with D perhaps matching TRBD1 (6 bases). This CDR3 has 14 amino acids. The V and J ends lost 11 bases and 5 bases respectively, with 18 bases between them. From germline, CDR1 is MNHEY and CDR2 SVGAGI. CDR3 region: CAATGRGGNEKLFF. The DNA of the CDR3 is TGTGCCGCAACAGGGAGGGGGGGAAATGAAAAACTGTTTTTT.

This chain joins TRBV9 and TRBJ1-2; 9 positions match TRBD1. Germline assignment: CDR1 SGDLS and CDR2 YYNGEE. V trimming: 3 bases; J trimming: 1 base; junction bases outside the gene matches: 4. The CDR3 contains 15 residues. This CDR3 reads CASSEQGAYNYGYTF. CDR3 nucleotide sequence: TGTGCCAGCAGCGAACAGGGGGCATATAACTATGGCTACACCTTC.

J is TRBJ1-1 and V is TRBV18; TRBD1 aligns across 7 bases. The CDR3 loop spans 15 amino acids. J lost 4 bases, V lost 0 bases, and 5 bases had no gene match. Germline V lookup: CDR1 KGHSH, CDR2 LQKENI. This CDR3 is CASSPPQGRVTEAFF. The CDR3 DNA follows: TGTGCCAGCTCACCACCACAGGGGCGGGTCACTGAAGCTTTCTTT.

The chain employs TRBV19 and TRBJ2-7; 7 nucleotides agree with TRBD1. The V gene end was trimmed by 3 bases and the J gene end by 2 bases; junction bases not matched to a gene: 7. Germline V gives CDR1 LNHDA, CDR2 SQIVND (reference sequence). This CDR3 contains 15 residues. This chain's CDR3 is CASSMVNQGAYEQYF. DNA for the CDR3: TGTGCCAGTAGTATGGTCAACCAGGGGGCCTACGAGCAGTACTTC.

V usage is TRBV2 and J usage is TRBJ1-5; 10 nucleotides line up with TRBD1. The CDR3 extends over 15 amino acids. Looked up from germline, CDR1 is SNHLY and CDR2 is FYNNEI. V lost 5 bases, J lost 5 bases, and 6 bases stayed unmatched. CDR3 region: CASSRTGGQDQPQHF. CDR3 DNA: TGTGCCAGCAGTCGGACAGGGGGTCAGGATCAGCCCCAGCATTTT.

The chain employs TRBV7-2 and TRBJ2-1; a weak D match, TRBD1 (5 bases). Trimming removed 2 bases at V and 5 bases at J, with 10 bases between. The V gene's germline CDR1 is SGHTA and CDR2 FQGNSA. CDR3 length: 14 residues. The CDR3 nucleotides read TGTGCCAGCAGCTTATCCCAGGGCAACAATGAGCAGTTCTTC. Encoded protein: CASSLSQGNNEQFF.